Listed here are 23 T cell receptor beta chains from one sample, sequenced in a study of identical twins. TCRdb reanalysed the 5' RACE reads using MiXCR and keeps one entry per CDR3 protein. The sample has roughly 630,000 distinct CDR3 sequences, under 8.5% seen once; the top ten hold about 1.5%. This same sample was also part of a study on yellow fever vaccine responses in identical twins.

The source material was PBMCs. The receptors shown here come from a woman aged 18-35 years in good health.

Here the CDR3 reads CSARSVASGAYNEQFF. As DNA, the CDR3 is TGCAGTGCTAGATCGGTGGCTAGCGGTGCCTACAATGAGCAGTTCTTC. The chain uses TRBV20-1 and TRBJ2-1; 7 bases agree with TRBD2. CDR1 is DFQATT and CDR2 is SNEGSKA in the germline V gene (reference sequence). The junction had 9 bases not matched to a gene; V was cut back by 2 bases and J by 2 bases. The CDR3 totals 16 residues.

This clonotype appeared a few times. The CDR3 region has the DNA TGCGCCAGCAGCCGCGGACTAGCGGCGGTTCGGGATGAGCAGTTCTTC. It is translated as CASSRGLAAVRDEQFF. The rearrangement links TRBV5-1 to TRBJ2-1, with TRBD2 identical over 10 bases. V was clipped by 4 bases and J by 8 bases; unmatched bases: 12. The CDR3 extends over 16 amino acids. The germline CDR1 and CDR2 sequences are SGHRS and YFSETQ. Together with reference TRBV5-1 and TRBJ2-1, the CDR3 gives the full variable domain: KAGVTQTPRYLIKTRGQQVTLSCSPISGHRSVSWYQQTPGQGLQFLFEYFSETQRNKGNFPGRFSGRQFSNSRSEMNVSTLELGDSALYLCASSRGLAAVRDEQFFGPGTRLTVL.

The gene calls are TRBV24-1 and TRBJ2-1; 12 positions agree with TRBD2. Germline CDR1 reads KGHDR; CDR2 reads SFDVKD. The CDR3 length is 19 residues. Germline trimming cut 9 bases from V and 2 bases from J; bases unmatched to any gene: 16. CDR3 residues: CATHEVALAGGLPYNEQFF. The CDR3 region has the DNA TGTGCCACCCACGAAGTAGCTCTAGCGGGAGGGCTACCCTACAATGAGCAGTTCTTC.

This clonotype was recorded many times. The chain's CDR3 is CASSLTSRGTGELFF. CDR3 coding DNA: TGTGCCAGCAGTCTCACTAGCCGCGGCACCGGGGAGCTGTTTTTT. The J gene is TRBJ2-2, the V gene TRBV12-3 or TRBV12-4; weak D call: TRBD2 (6 bases). The CDR3 is 15 residues long. V was trimmed by 5 bases and J by 4 bases, leaving 14 bases between them.

The chain recombines TRBV20-1 with TRBJ2-1; D is uncertain. This CDR3 comprises 12 residues. Per germline, CDR1 DFQATT and CDR2 SNEGSKA (reference sequence). The V end was cut by 0 bases, the J end by 8 bases, with 8 bases between. The CDR3 coding sequence is TGCAGTGCTAGAGATCGGTCGCATGAGCAGTTCTTC. As protein: CSARDRSHEQFF.

This clonotype was observed at least ten times. V usage is TRBV24-1 and J usage is TRBJ2-7; D possibly corresponds to TRBD2 (6 bases). Trimming pared 4 bases from V and 5 bases from J, leaving 17 bases between. From germline, CDR1 is KGHDR and CDR2 SFDVKD. This CDR3 contains 15 residues. CDR3 coding DNA: TGTGCCACCAGTGACCCGGGACTGGGGTCCAACGAGCAGTACTTC. This translates into CATSDPGLGSNEQYF.

J is TRBJ2-7 and V is TRBV4-1; tentative D call: TRBD2 (5 bases). V was shortened by 7 bases and J by 4 bases, with 17 bases between the two germline ends. Germline CDR1 and CDR2: MGHRA and YSYEKL. The CDR3 loop spans 14 amino acids. CDR3 residues: CASNAVVGEYEQYF. Written as DNA, the CDR3 is TGCGCCAGCAACGCGGTCGTTGGGGAGTACGAGCAGTACTTC.

The chain has TRBV20-1 and TRBJ2-7; D remains unclear. V dropped 6 bases and J dropped 0 bases, with 12 bases sitting between them. Germline CDR1 DFQATT, CDR2 SNEGSKA (reference sequence). The CDR3 extends over 13 amino acids. CDR3 in amino acids: CSARPLSSYEQYF. As DNA, the CDR3 is TGCAGTGCCCGCCCGTTAAGCTCCTACGAGCAGTACTTC.

This clonotype was picked up many times. The chain joins TRBV12-3 or TRBV12-4 to TRBJ2-1; D not certain. Trimming cost V 4 bases and J 6 bases, with 13 bases left between them. The CDR3 sequence is 14 residues long. CDR3 DNA: TGTGCCAGCAGTTACATAGGTCCCCTCAATGAGCAGTTCTTC. It is translated as CASSYIGPLNEQFF.

This rearrangement joins TRBV20-1 to TRBJ2-1, with a possible D match to TRBD1 (6 bases). Between the trimmed V and J ends, which lost 0 bases and 2 bases, there was a span of 11 bases. CDR1 is DFQATT, CDR2 SNEGSKA, per germline (reference sequence). This CDR3 contains 15 residues. This chain's CDR3 is CSARDRKGAYNEQFF. CDR3 nucleotides: TGCAGTGCTAGAGATCGGAAGGGGGCCTACAATGAGCAGTTCTTC.

This clonotype was observed a few times. The V call is TRBV3-1, the J call TRBJ2-1, with a tentative D call TRBD2 (6 bases). The CDR3 runs to 20 residues. Trimming stripped 0 bases from V and 2 bases from J, with 23 bases between. CDR1 is LGHDT and CDR2 is YNNKEL in the germline V gene (reference sequence). The CDR3 is CASSQDMGGAAPDPYNEQFF. Written as DNA, the CDR3 is TGTGCCAGCAGCCAAGATATGGGGGGAGCGGCACCCGACCCCTACAATGAGCAGTTCTTC.

The chain recombines TRBV5-6 with TRBJ2-7, with D perhaps matching TRBD2 (5 bases). The CDR3 sequence is 13 residues long. Germline CDR1 SGHDT, CDR2 YYEEEE. V dropped 4 bases and J dropped 6 bases, with 14 bases sitting between them. CDR3 in amino acids: CASSRGNVCEQYV. DNA of the CDR3: TGTGCCAGCAGCCGAGGGAACGTCTGCGAGCAGTACGTC.

This clonotype was picked up many times. This sequence joins TRBV3-1 and TRBJ1-3; D is unclear. V shed 2 bases and J shed 1 base, with 9 bases lying between them. The germline gives CDR1 LGHDT, CDR2 YNNKEL (reference sequence). The CDR3 covers 15 residues. The CDR3 loop reads CASSQKGGSGNTIYF. CDR3 bases: TGTGCCAGCAGCCAAAAGGGCGGGTCTGGAAACACCATATATTTT.

This chain uses TRBV5-1 with TRBJ1-6, with D perhaps matching TRBD1 (6 bases). V lost 4 bases and J lost 6, with 26 bases in between. Germline loops: CDR1 SGHRS, CDR2 YFSETQ. CDR3 length: 19 residues. In DNA, the CDR3 is TGCGCCAGCAGCAGACACTTATCCGCCCTGGACAGCTCTAATTCACCCCTCCACTTT. This codes for CASSRHLSALDSSNSPLHF. Full variable domain (missing parts from reference TRBV5-1 and TRBJ1-6): KAGVTQTPRYLIKTRGQQVTLSCSPISGHRSVSWYQQTPGQGLQFLFEYFSETQRNKGNFPGRFSGRQFSNSRSEMNVSTLELGDSALYLCASSRHLSALDSSNSPLHFGNGTRLTVT.

The chain carries TRBV20-1 and TRBJ2-1, with TRBD2 matching 7 bases. V dropped 6 bases and J dropped 6; count of bases not matched to a gene: 8. The CDR3 consists of 13 residues. The V gene's germline CDR1 is DFQATT and CDR2 SNEGSKA (reference sequence). In nucleotides, the CDR3 is TGCAGTGCGCCTAGCGGACCTGGCAATGAGCAGTTCTTC. This gives the protein CSAPSGPGNEQFF.

The V gene is TRBV20-1, the J gene TRBJ2-7; D ambiguous. Germline V gene sequence: CDR1 DFQATT, CDR2 SNEGSKA (reference sequence). V lost 0 bases and J 0 bases, leaving 12 bases between the germline ends. The CDR3 runs to 15 residues. The DNA of the CDR3 is TGCAGTGCTAGAGATCTCAAGATAAGCTCCTACGAGCAGTACGTC. This translates into CSARDLKISSYEQYV.

The chain links TRBV7-9 to TRBJ2-1, with 8 bases lining up with TRBD1. The V gene's germline CDR1 is SEHNR and CDR2 FQNEAQ (reference sequence). This CDR3 comprises 16 residues. V shed 6 bases and J 2 bases; nucleotides not matched to a gene: 9. The DNA of the CDR3 is TGTGCCAGCAGTCTCGTACGGGACAGGACCTACAATGAGCAGTTCTTC. Translated, it gives CASSLVRDRTYNEQFF.

This clonotype was observed a handful of times. The chain is built from TRBV6-2 or TRBV6-3 and TRBJ2-7, with 10 nucleotides matching TRBD1. The V gene's germline CDR1 is MNHEY and CDR2 SVGEGT. The CDR3 has 14 amino acids. Germline trimming cut 2 bases from V and 6 bases from J; bases unmatched to any gene: 4. Here the CDR3 reads CASSYGGQGLEQYF. The CDR3, as DNA: TGTGCCAGCAGTTACGGGGGACAGGGGCTCGAGCAGTACTTC.

The chain employs TRBV7-9 and TRBJ2-5; D remains unclear. V was shortened by 1 base and J by 5 bases, with 5 bases between the two germline ends. Germline values: CDR1 SEHNR, CDR2 FQNEAQ (reference sequence). The CDR3 spans 12 residues. The CDR3 coding sequence is TGTGCCAGCAGCTTAGTTTGGGAGACCCAGTACTTC. It codes for CASSLVWETQYF.

The chain combines TRBV3-1 with TRBJ1-6; 7 nucleotides match TRBD1. The trim removed 3 bases at V and 3 bases at J, leaving 8 bases unmatched. The germline gives CDR1 LGHDT, CDR2 YNNKEL (reference sequence). The CDR3 extends over 17 amino acids. The CDR3 nucleotides are TGTGCCAGCAGCCATCGGGGACAGACTTTCTATAATTCACCCCTCCACTTT. Protein sequence: CASSHRGQTFYNSPLHF.

This chain connects TRBV5-1 to TRBJ2-7; 7 positions match TRBD1. The CDR3 has 15 residues. V lost 4 bases, J lost 4 bases, and 11 bases stayed unmatched. Germline CDR1 is SGHRS and CDR2 is YFSETQ. The DNA of the CDR3 is TGCGCCAGCAGCCCCAATACCGGGACAGCATACGAGCAGTACGTC. Translation: CASSPNTGTAYEQYV.

This rearrangement joins TRBV7-6 to TRBJ2-1, with TRBD2 matching over 10 bases. J lost 8 bases, V lost 3 bases, and 13 bases had no gene match. Germline values: CDR1 SGHVS, CDR2 FNYEAQ. This CDR3 contains 17 residues. The CDR3 nucleotides read TGTGCCAGCAGCTTTCTTAGCGGGAGGAACCTTCCGGATGAGCAGTTCTTC. It specifies CASSFLSGRNLPDEQFF.

The chain couples TRBV4-1 to TRBJ1-5; no clear D gene. Germline V gene lookup returns CDR1 MGHRA and CDR2 YSYEKL. With 0 bases removed from V and 6 bases from J, the gap between germline ends came to 12 bases. The CDR3 is made up of 15 amino acids. The CDR3: CASSQEFGGRQPQHF. In DNA, the CDR3 is TGCGCCAGCAGCCAAGAATTTGGAGGGCGTCAGCCCCAGCATTTT.